The source of this T cell receptor (beta chain) is a study of OX40 agonist ivuxolimab in advanced cancers. Study details: With ivuxolimab, an agonistic anti-OX40 (CD134) antibody, patients were treated. Findings and limits, study-wide: At doses 0.1 to 3.0 mg/kg, CD4+ and CD8+ clones expanded. The authors did not determine the antigen specificity of the expanded peripheral T cells. Partial responders at 0.1-3.0 mg/kg had among the lowest clonal expansion.

Profiling relied on immunoSEQ multiplex PCR, and the TCRdb table lists in-frame clones only, not all of them. The data show about 55,000 clones, around nine tenths seen once. Worth noting for this clone: Its specificity is unknown.

The V and J ends lost 0 bases and 2 bases respectively, with 10 bases between them. CDR1 is GTSNPN, CDR2 SVGIG, per germline (reference sequence). This CDR3 comprises 14 residues. This chain links TRBV30 with TRBJ1-2; D remains ambiguous. Sequenced material: CD4+ or CD8+ T cells sorted from blood, taken in a trial of the OX40 agonist ivuxolimab. This receptor was obtained from an adult with an advanced solid tumor such as melanoma, head and neck, liver or kidney cancer. CDR3 in amino acids: CAWSVLSYNYGYTF. CDR3 coding DNA: TGTGCCTGGAGTGTACTCTCCTACAACTATGGCTACACCTTC.